The clone carrying this T cell receptor (beta chain) was detected ten times or more. What it binds is unknown. One entry per CDR3 protein results from TCRdb running MiXCR on the reads. This table has some 560,000 distinct CDR3 sequences, just under 40% appearing once. This entry comes from a study of T cell repertoires in cytomegalovirus infection. Germline V gene sequence: CDR1 SGHTA, CDR2 FQGNSA. The V end lost 4 bases, the J end lost 1 base, and 5 bases lay between the germline ends. CDR3 length: 14 amino acids. This sequence was found in a human donor in good health (CMV status not recorded). Some clones in this sample may be carry-over from other donors' samples. V and J are TRBV7-2 and TRBJ2-6; D call uncertain. Material: cultured PBMCs, obtained from culture after CMV antigen stimulation. The CDR3 nucleotides read TGTGCCAGCAGCTCGCAGTCTGGGGCCAACGTCCTGACTTTC. Its translation: CASSSQSGANVLTF.